This is a list of T cell receptor beta chains from one sample in a study of blood T cell repertoires in COVID-19. Sequencing used immunoSEQ multiplex PCR; TCRdb keeps in-frame clones, though not all of them. Among roughly 260,000 clones listed, more than 85% were seen once. Specimen: peripheral blood. These receptors all come from a person between 18 and 35 years old with COVID-19, enrolled during active disease. Both conserved end residues are part of each CDR3. Each record gives: J gene, clone size, D gene, V gene, CDR3 DNA, CDR3 protein. D genes are given only for firm matches. Some rows mark clone size as missing; the rest say once, few, many or name a class of expanded clone.

j_gene: TRBJ1-2
abundance: NA
d_gene: NA
v_gene: TRBV30
CDR3nt: TGTGCGCACTACCGGACAGAATACTATGGCTACACCTTC
CDR3aa: CAHYRTEYYGYTF

j_gene: TRBJ2-4
abundance: NA
d_gene: NA
v_gene: TRBV4-2
CDR3nt: TGTGCCAGCAGCCAAGCGGCCAACAATAAGGGGGACATTCAGTACTTC
CDR3aa: CASSQAANNKGDIQYF

j_gene: TRBJ2-2
abundance: NA
d_gene: TRBD2
v_gene: TRBV5-1
CDR3nt: TGCGCCAGCAGCGCCCCGGGACTAGCGGGAGAAAACACCGGGGAGCTGTTTTTT
CDR3aa: CASSAPGLAGENTGELFF

j_gene: TRBJ2-5
abundance: few
d_gene: NA
v_gene: TRBV25-1
CDR3nt: TGTGCCAGCAGTGAATCAGGGGAGGAGACCCAGTACTTC
CDR3aa: CASSESGEETQYF

j_gene: TRBJ2-7
abundance: NA
d_gene: TRBD1
v_gene: TRBV10-3
CDR3nt: TGTGCCATCAGTGAGTGGGGACAGGGAGGTAACGAGCAGTACTTC
CDR3aa: CAISEWGQGGNEQYF

j_gene: TRBJ2-5
abundance: NA
d_gene: TRBD2
v_gene: TRBV11-2
CDR3nt: TGTGCCAGCAGTCCGGGACTAGCGGGAGGAGAGACCCAGTACTTC
CDR3aa: CASSPGLAGGETQYF

j_gene: TRBJ2-1
abundance: NA
d_gene: NA
v_gene: TRBV5-1
CDR3nt: TGCGCCAGCAGAACCCTGACAGGCAATGAGCAGTTCTTC
CDR3aa: CASRTLTGNEQFF

j_gene: TRBJ2-7
abundance: NA
d_gene: TRBD2
v_gene: TRBV6-1
CDR3nt: TGTGCCAGCAGTGAATTAGCGGGAGTAGGAAACGAGCAGTACTTC
CDR3aa: CASSELAGVGNEQYF

j_gene: TRBJ1-1
abundance: NA
d_gene: NA
v_gene: TRBV11-2
CDR3nt: TGTGCCAGCAGCCCTCAGACAGGCCTGCGAGCTGAAGCTTTCTTT
CDR3aa: CASSPQTGLRAEAFF

j_gene: TRBJ1-2
abundance: NA
d_gene: NA
v_gene: TRBV2
CDR3nt: TGTGCCAGCAGTGGACAGTCGACGATTAACTATGGCTACACCTTC
CDR3aa: CASSGQSTINYGYTF

j_gene: TRBJ2-3
abundance: NA
d_gene: NA
v_gene: TRBV7-8
CDR3nt: TGTGCCAGCAGCTTAGGTTTGAGGGATACGCAGTATTTT
CDR3aa: CASSLGLRDTQYF

j_gene: TRBJ1-2
abundance: NA
d_gene: TRBD1
v_gene: TRBV9
CDR3nt: TGTGCCAGCAGCGTAGATCCAGGGGGCGAGGGTAACTATGGCTACACCTTC
CDR3aa: CASSVDPGGEGNYGYTF

j_gene: TRBJ2-2
abundance: NA
d_gene: TRBD2
v_gene: TRBV19
CDR3nt: TGTGCCAGTAGTATCCTATCTCGGGGAGGGGACACCGGGGAGCTGTTTTTT
CDR3aa: CASSILSRGGDTGELFF

j_gene: TRBJ2-2
abundance: NA
d_gene: TRBD1
v_gene: TRBV9
CDR3nt: TGTGCCAGCAGCGTAGGGGACAGCGCGAACACCGGGGAGCTGTTTTTT
CDR3aa: CASSVGDSANTGELFF

j_gene: TRBJ1-1
abundance: NA
d_gene: NA
v_gene: TRBV12-3/TRBV12-4
CDR3nt: TGTGCCAGCAGCTTTACAGGGAATGAAGCTTTCTTT
CDR3aa: CASSFTGNEAFF

j_gene: TRBJ2-5
abundance: NA
d_gene: NA
v_gene: TRBV5-4
CDR3nt: TGTGCCAGCAGCTTAAGCGGGCATAAAGAGACCCAGTACTTC
CDR3aa: CASSLSGHKETQYF

j_gene: TRBJ2-7
abundance: NA
d_gene: TRBD1
v_gene: TRBV6-5
CDR3nt: TGTGCCAGCAGTTACCACCTTGGGACAGCCTACGAGCAGTACTTC
CDR3aa: CASSYHLGTAYEQYF

j_gene: TRBJ2-2
abundance: NA
d_gene: TRBD2
v_gene: TRBV27
CDR3nt: TGTGCCAGCACGAGGGGGACTAGCGGGAGTTGGAGAACCGGGGAGCTGTTTTTT
CDR3aa: CASTRGTSGSWRTGELFF

j_gene: TRBJ2-1
abundance: NA
d_gene: NA
v_gene: TRBV5-1
CDR3nt: TGCGCCAGCAGCTTCCCTACAGGGGGGGACAATGAGCAGTTCTTC
CDR3aa: CASSFPTGGDNEQFF

j_gene: TRBJ1-1
abundance: NA
d_gene: TRBD1
v_gene: TRBV3-1/TRBV3-2
CDR3nt: TGTGCCAGCAGCTGGGGACAGGAGACTGAAGCTTTCTTT
CDR3aa: CASSWGQETEAFF

j_gene: TRBJ2-3
abundance: once
d_gene: NA
v_gene: TRBV6-5
CDR3nt: TGTGCCAGCAGACCCGTTCCGGCAGATACGCAGTATTTT
CDR3aa: CASRPVPADTQYF

j_gene: TRBJ2-1
abundance: NA
d_gene: TRBD2
v_gene: TRBV3-1/TRBV3-2
CDR3nt: TGTGCCAGCAGCGGACTTTCCGGGACTAGCGGGGCTTCGCGAAGGGGTAATGAGCAGTTCTTC
CDR3aa: CASSGLSGTSGASRRGNEQFF

j_gene: TRBJ2-5
abundance: NA
d_gene: TRBD2
v_gene: TRBV28
CDR3nt: TGTGCCAGCAGTTCGCGGGGGCAAGAGACCCAGTACTTC
CDR3aa: CASSSRGQETQYF

j_gene: TRBJ1-2
abundance: NA
d_gene: NA
v_gene: TRBV30
CDR3nt: TGTGCCTGGATCCCCGCGGAAGCCGACGTTCCCAATTATGGCTACACCTTC
CDR3aa: CAWIPAEADVPNYGYTF

j_gene: TRBJ2-3
abundance: NA
d_gene: NA
v_gene: TRBV4-1
CDR3nt: TGCGCCAGCAGCCCAAATGTAGCACCTAGCACAGATACGCAGTATTTT
CDR3aa: CASSPNVAPSTDTQYF

j_gene: TRBJ1-1
abundance: few
d_gene: TRBD1
v_gene: TRBV5-1
CDR3nt: TGCGCCAGCGACAGGGGAGATGGGAACACTGAAGCTTTCTTT
CDR3aa: CASDRGDGNTEAFF

j_gene: TRBJ1-2
abundance: NA
d_gene: NA
v_gene: TRBV6-4
CDR3nt: TGTGCCAGCAGTGACTCGAGCCGTCCGTATGGCTACACCTTC
CDR3aa: CASSDSSRPYGYTF

j_gene: TRBJ1-5
abundance: NA
d_gene: NA
v_gene: TRBV28
CDR3nt: TGTGCCAGCAGTTTATTGAGTCGGAAAGGGGAGCCCCAGCATTTT
CDR3aa: CASSLLSRKGEPQHF

j_gene: TRBJ2-3
abundance: NA
d_gene: TRBD2
v_gene: TRBV28
CDR3nt: TGTGCCAGCACATTCCCGGGCGGGGGTTCAGATACGCAGTATTTT
CDR3aa: CASTFPGGGSDTQYF

j_gene: TRBJ2-2
abundance: NA
d_gene: NA
v_gene: TRBV21-1
CDR3nt: TGTGCCAGCAGCAAAGGCGGCTACACCGGGGAGCTGTTTTTT
CDR3aa: CASSKGGYTGELFF

j_gene: TRBJ2-1
abundance: NA
d_gene: TRBD2
v_gene: TRBV4-1
CDR3nt: TGCGCCAGCAGCCAAGATCCTAGCGGGAGAAGGGATGAGCAGTTCTTC
CDR3aa: CASSQDPSGRRDEQFF

j_gene: TRBJ1-6
abundance: NA
d_gene: NA
v_gene: TRBV19
CDR3nt: TGTGCCAGTAGTAACCGGGGAAATTCACCCCTCCACTTT
CDR3aa: CASSNRGNSPLHF

j_gene: TRBJ2-3
abundance: NA
d_gene: TRBD2
v_gene: TRBV19
CDR3nt: TGTGCCAGTTCTACTAGCGGGAGGACGAGGACAGATACGCAGTATTTT
CDR3aa: CASSTSGRTRTDTQYF

j_gene: TRBJ2-7
abundance: few
d_gene: NA
v_gene: TRBV21-1
CDR3nt: TGTGCCAGCAGCAAAGTTGGGGGGGCTAGCGGGAGCTACGAGCAGTACTTC
CDR3aa: CASSKVGGASGSYEQYF

j_gene: TRBJ1-2
abundance: NA
d_gene: TRBD1
v_gene: TRBV7-9
CDR3nt: TGTGCCAGCAGCCCTAGCGCGGGACAGGGTAAAAACTATGGCTACACCTTC
CDR3aa: CASSPSAGQGKNYGYTF

j_gene: TRBJ2-7
abundance: NA
d_gene: TRBD1
v_gene: TRBV28
CDR3nt: TGTGCCAGTCAGGGGCCGTTCCGGGACAGATCCTACGAGCAGTACTTC
CDR3aa: CASQGPFRDRSYEQYF

j_gene: TRBJ2-7
abundance: NA
d_gene: TRBD2
v_gene: TRBV11-2
CDR3nt: TGTGCCAGCAGCTGGGGACTAGCGGAGTTCTCCTACGAGCAGTACTTC
CDR3aa: CASSWGLAEFSYEQYF

j_gene: TRBJ1-2
abundance: NA
d_gene: TRBD1
v_gene: TRBV5-1
CDR3nt: TGCGCCAGCAGCCCAGACAGGGGGCAAAATGGCTACACCTTC
CDR3aa: CASSPDRGQNGYTF

j_gene: TRBJ2-2
abundance: NA
d_gene: NA
v_gene: TRBV29-1
CDR3nt: TGCAGCGTTACAGGGCCTACCGGGGAGCTGTTTTTT
CDR3aa: CSVTGPTGELFF

j_gene: TRBJ2-6
abundance: NA
d_gene: NA
v_gene: TRBV7-9
CDR3nt: TGTGCCAGCAGCTTAAGGGGTACCTCTGGGGCCAACGTCCTGACTTTC
CDR3aa: CASSLRGTSGANVLTF

j_gene: TRBJ2-2
abundance: NA
d_gene: NA
v_gene: TRBV5-4
CDR3nt: TGTGCCAGCAGCTTGGGACGGGCGAACACCGGGGAGCTGTTTTTT
CDR3aa: CASSLGRANTGELFF

j_gene: TRBJ1-6
abundance: NA
d_gene: NA
v_gene: TRBV9
CDR3nt: TGTGCCAGCAGCCTCGTTGGACAGCCACCCCTCCACTTT
CDR3aa: CASSLVGQPPLHF

j_gene: TRBJ1-1
abundance: once
d_gene: NA
v_gene: TRBV9
CDR3nt: TGTGCCAGCAGCGCAGCTAACACGGGCACTGAAGCTTTCTTT
CDR3aa: CASSAANTGTEAFF

j_gene: TRBJ1-6
abundance: once
d_gene: NA
v_gene: TRBV5-1
CDR3nt: TGCGCCAGCAGCTTGGACAACTATAATTCACCCCTCCACTTT
CDR3aa: CASSLDNYNSPLHF

j_gene: TRBJ2-1
abundance: NA
d_gene: NA
v_gene: TRBV9
CDR3nt: TGTGCCAGCAGCCCCCCGGGCAGGGTTATGGCTGAGCAGTTCTTC
CDR3aa: CASSPPGRVMAEQFF

j_gene: TRBJ2-7
abundance: NA
d_gene: NA
v_gene: TRBV5-6
CDR3nt: TGTGCCAGCAGCTTATGGGCGGGACCCTACGAGCAGTACTTC
CDR3aa: CASSLWAGPYEQYF

j_gene: TRBJ1-2
abundance: NA
d_gene: NA
v_gene: TRBV11-2
CDR3nt: TGTGCCAGCAGCTTAGATACAGGAAACTATGGCTACACCTTC
CDR3aa: CASSLDTGNYGYTF

j_gene: TRBJ2-7
abundance: NA
d_gene: NA
v_gene: TRBV3-1/TRBV3-2
CDR3nt: TGTGCCAGCAGCCAAGATCACGGGGGAGGCGAGCAGTACTTC
CDR3aa: CASSQDHGGGEQYF

j_gene: TRBJ2-2
abundance: NA
d_gene: NA
v_gene: TRBV11-2
CDR3nt: TGTGCCAGCAGCTTAGCTCTGGGAGACGGGGAGCTGTTTTTT
CDR3aa: CASSLALGDGELFF

j_gene: TRBJ2-1
abundance: NA
d_gene: TRBD2
v_gene: TRBV15
CDR3nt: TGTGCCACCAGGGCTAGCGGGAGAAGTTTCTACAATGAGCAGTTCTTC
CDR3aa: CATRASGRSFYNEQFF

j_gene: TRBJ2-2
abundance: NA
d_gene: NA
v_gene: TRBV2
CDR3nt: TGTGCCAGCGGGGGGACGGCAGCGACGGCGAACACCGGGGAGCTGTTTTTT
CDR3aa: CASGGTAATANTGELFF